One sample yielded the 30 T cell receptor beta chains listed below, sequenced in a study of CD8 T cells in ankylosing spondylitis. TCRdb itself ran the 5' RACE reads through MiXCR, one entry per CDR3 protein. The data contain over 150,000 distinct CDR3 sequences, about 20% of them seen just once; the ten biggest clones take up 4.3%. Material for sequencing was blood, either unsorted or a sorted T cell fraction (not recorded which). The origin of the receptors is a male donor aged 5-29 years with ankylosing spondylitis or in good health (not recorded which).

The rearrangement uses TRBV3-1 and TRBJ2-5, with 8 positions matching TRBD2. The CDR3 spans 14 residues. Germline trimming cut 3 bases from V and 4 bases from J; bases unmatched to any gene: 4. Germline V gives CDR1 LGHDT, CDR2 YNNKEL (reference sequence). Here the CDR3 DNA reads TGTGCCAGCAGCCATCGGAGCGGGGGAGAGACCCAGTACTTC. Translating gives CASSHRSGGETQYF.

The table lists this clonotype with many counts. The chain links TRBV12-3 or TRBV12-4 to TRBJ2-1; 9 nucleotides match TRBD2. This CDR3 contains 16 residues. V lost 6 bases to trimming and J lost 1 base; unmatched junction nucleotides: 7. The CDR3 here is CASSRAGGGSYNEQFF. CDR3 nucleotide sequence: TGTGCCAGCAGCAGAGCGGGAGGCGGTTCCTACAATGAGCAGTTCTTC.

This clonotype was observed at least ten times. CDR3 sequence reads: CSALGLANSSYNEQFF. The CDR3 DNA reads TGCAGTGCCCTGGGACTAGCGAATAGCTCCTACAATGAGCAGTTCTTC. This sequence joins TRBV20-1 and TRBJ2-1; TRBD2 matches at 10 bases. The germline gives CDR1 DFQATT, CDR2 SNEGSKA (reference sequence). J lost 0 bases, V lost 6 bases, and 8 bases had no gene match. The CDR3 covers 16 residues.

This clonotype was counted many times. The J gene is TRBJ2-6, the V gene TRBV6-6, with a tentative D call TRBD2 (5 bases). CDR3 size: 16 residues. Germline V gene sequence: CDR1 MNHNY, CDR2 SVGAGI (reference sequence). V was shortened by 0 bases and J by 0 bases, with 6 bases between the two germline ends. The CDR3 DNA is TGTGCCAGCAGTTACTCAGGGAGCTCTGGGGCCAACGTCCTGACTTTC. It yields the protein CASSYSGSSGANVLTF.

This clonotype was recorded many times. The chain couples TRBV6-6 to TRBJ2-1; 10 nucleotides match TRBD2. There are 16 residues in the CDR3. Trimming cost V 8 bases and J 6 bases; bases outside gene matches: 13. Germline values: CDR1 MNHNY, CDR2 SVGAGI (reference sequence). The CDR3 bases are TGTGCCAGCTACAATCAGATAGCGGGAGGACGCAATGAGCAGTTCTTC. This encodes CASYNQIAGGRNEQFF.

This chain links TRBV15 with TRBJ2-2; the D gene is possibly TRBD1 (6 bases). The V gene's germline CDR1 is LNHNV and CDR2 YYDKDF (reference sequence). The CDR3 is made up of 17 amino acids. V dropped 3 bases and J dropped 2 bases, with 16 bases sitting between them. In DNA, the CDR3 is TGTGCCACCAGCAGGGCCGATGAACAGGGAAACACCGGGGAGCTGTTTTTT. Its translation is CATSRADEQGNTGELFF.

This clonotype was picked up many times. The chain joins TRBV5-1 to TRBJ2-4; the D gene is possibly TRBD1 (5 bases). The germline gives CDR1 SGHRS, CDR2 YFSETQ. The ends were cut back, 0 bases at V and 6 bases at J, with 10 bases in the middle. CDR3 size: 14 residues. CDR3 residues: CASSLVGVGNIQYF. The CDR3 nucleotides are TGCGCCAGCAGCTTGGTAGGGGTTGGAAACATTCAGTACTTC.

This clonotype was seen at least ten times. The V call is TRBV3-1, the J call TRBJ2-1; 9 bases are a match to TRBD2. Germline V gene data show CDR1 as LGHDT and CDR2 as YNNKEL (reference sequence). The CDR3 extends over 13 amino acids. The V gene end was trimmed by 2 bases and the J gene end by 10 bases; junction bases not matched to a gene: 3. Here the CDR3 reads CASSQFGLAEQFF. The CDR3 DNA reads as TGTGCCAGCAGCCAATTCGGACTAGCGGAGCAGTTCTTC.

This clonotype was picked up many times. The chain recombines TRBV9 with TRBJ2-3; 9 nucleotides line up with TRBD2. The CDR3 is 16 amino acids. V trimming: 3 bases; J trimming: 3 bases; junction bases outside the gene matches: 8. The germline CDR1 and CDR2 sequences are SGDLS and YYNGEE. Here the CDR3 DNA reads TGTGCCAGCAGCGCCCATAGCGGGAGAATGACAGATACGCAGTATTTT. This sequence encodes CASSAHSGRMTDTQYF. Variable domain in full (rest from reference TRBV9 and TRBJ2-3): DSGVTQTPKHLITATGQRVTLRCSPRSGDLSVYWYQQSLDQGLQFLIQYYNGEERAKGNILERFSAQQFPDLHSELNLSSLELGDSALYFCASSAHSGRMTDTQYFGPGTRLTVL.

Ten or more counts support this clonotype. The chain couples TRBV10-3 to TRBJ2-3; possibly TRBD1 or TRBD2 for D (5 bases each). The CDR3 sequence is 13 residues long. V lost 2 bases to trimming and J lost 12 bases, with 15 bases between them. Germline-derived CDR1 and CDR2 are ENHRY and SYGVKD. The CDR3: CAISEEGPDSQYF. DNA for the CDR3: TGTGCCATCAGTGAGGAGGGACCCGACTCTCAGTATTTT.

This clonotype appeared many times. The rearrangement joins TRBV6-1 to TRBJ1-6; tentative D call: TRBD1 (6 bases). V was pared by 0 bases and J by 7 bases, with 10 bases between. The CDR3 is made up of 15 amino acids. Germline CDR1 and CDR2: MNHNS and SASEGT. CDR3 protein: CASSEASRGNSPLHF. The CDR3 nucleotides read TGTGCCAGCAGTGAAGCGAGCAGGGGAAATTCACCCCTCCACTTT.

This clonotype showed up just a few times. V is TRBV11-3 and J is TRBJ2-6; a possible D gene is TRBD1 (5 bases). The CDR3 has 16 amino acids. With 8 bases removed from V and 1 base from J, the gap between germline ends came to 15 bases. Germline values: CDR1 SGHNT, CDR2 YENEEA. The CDR3 sequence is CASRSLGVSGANVLTF. The CDR3 coding sequence is TGTGCCAGCCGAAGCCTAGGGGTTTCTGGGGCCAACGTCCTGACTTTC.

This clonotype was counted a few times. The chain couples TRBV18 to TRBJ2-1; D may be TRBD2 (5 bases). The CDR3 loop spans 15 amino acids. From germline, CDR1 is KGHSH and CDR2 LQKENI. V lost 6 bases and J lost 0, with 12 bases in between. The CDR3 coding sequence is TGTGCCAGCTCGCCCACTAGGAGCTCCTACAATGAGCAGTTCTTC. This encodes CASSPTRSSYNEQFF.

This clonotype appeared many times. This chain uses TRBV6-2 or TRBV6-3 with TRBJ2-1; D gene unclear. Germline-derived CDR1 and CDR2 are MNHEY and SVGEGT. This CDR3 comprises 16 residues. Trimming took off 5 bases at V and 8 bases at J, with 22 bases between the two ends. CDR3: CASSPVPWKGPDEQFF. CDR3 sequence (DNA): TGTGCCAGCAGTCCTGTCCCCTGGAAGGGCCCGGATGAGCAGTTCTTC.

The sample holds many counts of this clonotype. This chain joins TRBV29-1 and TRBJ2-4, with 14 positions matching TRBD2. J lost 7 bases, V lost 4 bases, and 3 bases had no gene match. CDR3 size: 14 residues. Germline CDR1 reads SQVTM; CDR2 reads ANQGSEA. The DNA of the CDR3 is TGCAGCGTTGCCGGGACTAGCGGGGGTAACATTCAGTACTTC. Its protein is CSVAGTSGGNIQYF.

This clonotype was observed at least ten times. The gene calls are TRBV11-2 and TRBJ2-2; D not certain. Germline V gene sequence: CDR1 SGHAT, CDR2 FQNNGV. The CDR3 loop spans 15 amino acids. Trimming shortened V by 0 bases and J by 4 bases, and 9 bases separated the two germline ends. DNA for the CDR3: TGTGCCAGCAGCTTAGATGGGATTCGCACCGGGGAGCTGTTTTTT. It encodes CASSLDGIRTGELFF.

The chain has TRBV24-1 and TRBJ2-6; no clear D gene. The CDR3 runs to 18 residues. Between the trimmed V and J ends, which lost 2 bases and 5 bases, there was a span of 18 bases. Germline V gives CDR1 KGHDR, CDR2 SFDVKD. The CDR3 DNA follows: TGTGCCACCAGTGATTCAAGAGCTTTCACGAGGAGGGCCAACGTCCTGACTTTC. This encodes CATSDSRAFTRRANVLTF.

This clonotype was counted a single time. V gene TRBV7-6 combines with J gene TRBJ2-3; a possible D gene is TRBD1 (6 bases). There are 16 residues in the CDR3. CDR1 SGHVS and CDR2 FNYEAQ come from the germline V gene. Between the trimmed V and J ends, which lost 5 bases and 2 bases, there was a span of 17 bases. The CDR3 nucleotides read TGTGCCAGCAGCACAAGGGGGACGAAGAACACAGATACGCAGTATTTT. Residues: CASSTRGTKNTDTQYF.

This clonotype has a count of ten or more. The chain recombines TRBV5-1 with TRBJ2-3; 8 positions match TRBD2. V dropped 1 base and J dropped 4; count of bases not matched to a gene: 2. Germline V gene data show CDR1 as SGHRS and CDR2 as YFSETQ. This CDR3 has 14 amino acids. CDR3 DNA sequence: TGCGCCAGCAGCTTGAACGGGGGGGCAGATACGCAGTATTTT. It yields the protein CASSLNGGADTQYF.

The rearrangement links TRBV11-2 to TRBJ2-3; TRBD2 aligns across 11 bases. CDR1 is SGHAT, CDR2 FQNNGV, per germline. V gave up 5 bases and J gave up 6 bases; unmatched junction bases: 7. CDR3 length: 15 amino acids. The CDR3 region is CASSPYRTSGDTQYF. DNA for the CDR3: TGTGCCAGCAGCCCTTATCGGACTAGCGGGGATACGCAGTATTTT. Full variable domain (remainder filled in from reference TRBV11-2 and TRBJ2-3): EAGVAQSPRYKIIEKRQSVAFWCNPISGHATLYWYQQILGQGPKLLIQFQNNGVVDDSQLPKDRFSAERLKGVDSTLKIQPAKLEDSAVYLCASSPYRTSGDTQYFGPGTRLTVL.

This clonotype was observed many times. This chain uses TRBV12-3 or TRBV12-4 with TRBJ2-3; tentative D call: TRBD2 (6 bases). The CDR3 length is 13 residues. V was pared by 3 bases and J by 4 bases, with 8 bases between. The CDR3 protein is CASSFGGADTQYF. As DNA, the CDR3 is TGTGCCAGCAGTTTCGGAGGGGCAGATACGCAGTATTTT.

The chain is built from TRBV20-1 and TRBJ2-4; D ambiguous. Germline V gives CDR1 DFQATT, CDR2 SNEGSKA (reference sequence). This CDR3 region has 13 residues. V lost 3 bases to trimming and J lost 0 bases, with 6 bases between them. The CDR3 loop is CSARSLAKNIQYF. CDR3 coding DNA: TGCAGTGCTAGGTCATTAGCCAAAAACATTCAGTACTTC.

The rearrangement links TRBV20-1 to TRBJ1-6; the D is unclear. CDR3 length: 15 amino acids. Germline V lookup: CDR1 DFQATT, CDR2 SNEGSKA (reference sequence). Trimming took 1 base from V and 0 from J, leaving 7 bases between them. CDR3 region: CSARVGSSYNSPLHF. The CDR3 bases are TGCAGTGCTAGAGTGGGGAGCTCCTATAATTCACCCCTCCACTTT.

The chain links TRBV5-1 to TRBJ2-2; D uncertain. Trimming removed 7 bases at V and 5 bases at J, with 15 bases between. The CDR3 is 14 residues long. Per the germline V gene, CDR1 is SGHRS and CDR2 is YFSETQ. The DNA for the CDR3 is TGCGCCAGCTACAAAACGTGGGGTACCGGGGAGCTGTTTTTT. Residues: CASYKTWGTGELFF.

CDR3 amino acids: CASSLRGFNQETQYF. For the CDR3, the DNA is TGTGCCAGCAGCTTGAGGGGGTTCAACCAAGAGACCCAGTACTTC. The chain couples TRBV5-5 to TRBJ2-5; D possibly corresponds to TRBD1 (6 bases). The length of the CDR3 is 15 residues. V was trimmed by 1 base and J by 0 bases, leaving 10 bases between them. Germline V gene data show CDR1 as SGHKS and CDR2 as YYEKEE (reference sequence).

The table lists this clonotype with many counts. This chain connects TRBV7-8 to TRBJ2-5; D might be TRBD1 (5 bases). Germline loops: CDR1 SGHVS, CDR2 FQNEAQ. CDR3 length equals 17 residues. Trimming shortened V by 1 base and J by 1 base, and 16 bases separated the two germline ends. The CDR3, as DNA: TGTGCCAGCAGCTTAGATGGTGAAGACAGTTTCCAAGAGACCCAGTACTTC. Amino acids: CASSLDGEDSFQETQYF. Filled out from reference TRBV7-8 and TRBJ2-5, the complete variable domain reads GAGVSQSPRYKVAKRGQDVALRCDPISGHVSLFWYQQALGQGPEFLTYFQNEAQLDKSGLPSDRFFAERPEGSVSTLKIQRTQQEDSAVYLCASSLDGEDSFQETQYFGPGTRLLVL.

This clonotype came up many times. The rearrangement joins TRBV5-1 to TRBJ2-7; 8 positions match TRBD1. Per the germline V gene, CDR1 is SGHRS and CDR2 is YFSETQ. This CDR3 has 15 amino acids. Trimming cost V 4 bases and J 1 base; bases outside gene matches: 7. CDR3 loop: CASSRGTGDSYEQYV. The CDR3 region has the DNA TGCGCCAGCAGCCGGGGGACAGGCGATTCCTACGAGCAGTACGTC.

This clonotype was counted ten times or more. The chain is built from TRBV12-3 or TRBV12-4 and TRBJ2-7; D is possibly TRBD1 or TRBD2 (5 bases each). CDR3 size: 13 residues. V lost 5 bases to trimming and J lost 6 bases, with 14 bases between them. CDR3 in DNA: TGTGCCAGCAGTGCGTCGTCGAGGGGCGAGCAGTACGTC. Amino acids: CASSASSRGEQYV.

Ten or more counts support this clonotype. The chain links TRBV20-1 to TRBJ2-5; a possible D gene is TRBD2 (7 bases). Germline values: CDR1 DFQATT, CDR2 SNEGSKA (reference sequence). Trimming left V 5 bases short and J 5 bases short, with 21 bases between. The CDR3 totals 15 residues. The CDR3 DNA sequence: TGCAGTGCTCAACGCGCAGAGGGGGGGATGGAGACCCAGTACTTC. The encoded protein is CSAQRAEGGMETQYF.

In its sample, this clonotype was seen many times. This chain's CDR3 is CASSRDFHSYNEQFF. In nucleotides, the CDR3 is TGTGCCAGCAGCCGCGACTTTCACTCCTACAATGAGCAGTTCTTC. The chain is built from TRBV6-2 or TRBV6-3 and TRBJ2-1; D remains unclear. This CDR3 is 15 amino acids long. V was trimmed by 6 bases and J by 0 bases, leaving 12 bases between them. CDR1 and CDR2 from the germline V gene are MNHEY and SVGEGT.